Detailed here is one T cell receptor (beta chain). The antigen remains unidentified. This specimen comes from a study of naive and memory T cell subsets. Study-level points and caveats: The power law exponent of TCR abundance differed between naive and memory cells. In CD4 and CD8 cells, diversity dropped from naive through EMRA. Possibly reflecting memory cells re-expressing CD45RA, a few larger clonotypes occurred in naive repertoires, especially CD8.

Germline CDR1 and CDR2: SGHAT and FQNNGV. CDR3 size: 18 residues. J gave up 4 bases and V 5 bases, and 15 bases lay outside the gene matches. An equimolar mix of two oligonucleotides served as the beta constant-region primer for TRBC1 and TRBC2. Nested alpha and beta constant-region primers with the SP2 primer drove four PCR rounds on ligated cDNA. TCRdb re-called the UMI-ligation and nested PCR reads through MiXCR, storing one row per CDR3 protein. The sample lists 120,000 to 150,000 distinct CDR3 sequences; about 23% were seen once. CD4+ T cell IFNgamma after overnight CMV lysate exposure gave donor CMV status. Cells stained for CD3, CD4, CD8, CD45RA, CD27 and viability were sorted into four CD45RA/CD27 subsets.

Sequencing was done on a sample of naive CD4+ T cells from blood. The receptor was isolated from a human donor in good health. The J gene is TRBJ2-5, the V gene TRBV11-2; 11 positions match TRBD1. The CDR3 region has the DNA TGTGCCAGCAGCCTGCTTATCTGGGGGGGGACAGGGGGAGAGACCCAGTACTTC. Its protein is CASSLLIWGGTGGETQYF.